The entry below describes one T cell receptor beta chain. Its specificity is not known. This record belongs to a study of Ad26.COV2.S vaccination and SARS-CoV-2 variants. The wider study: Vaccine-arm donor from the placebo-controlled COV1001 Ad26.COV2.S trial. Administration of Ad26.COV2.S was intramuscular, either once or twice 56 days apart.

Treatment specified: roughly 19 received Ad26.COV2.S at low or high dose, single or two shots; a few received placebo; per-sample allocation not given. The samples date from day 63 after the first vaccine or placebo injection. The assay was immunoSEQ multiplex PCR, and TCRdb's table has in-frame clones only and misses some. The data hold hundreds of thousands of clones, with around 87% observed a single time. This CDR3 comprises 16 residues. CDR1 is SGHDT and CDR2 is YYEEEE in the germline V gene. Trimming removed 4 bases at V and 0 bases at J, with 13 bases between. Study-wide findings and caveats: Breadth measured for non-spike TCRs was similar across vaccine and placebo recipients.

The chain recombines TRBV5-6 with TRBJ2-2, with D possibly TRBD2 on 6 matching bases. The TCR comes from a person between 18 and 65 years old who received the Ad26.COV2.S COVID-19 vaccine or a placebo. Sequenced here: peripheral blood, sampled in a trial of Ad26.COV2.S vaccine versus placebo. The CDR3 DNA reads as TGTGCCAGCAGCCGGAGGGCAGCTGCGAACACCGGGGAGCTGTTTTTT. Its protein product is CASSRRAAANTGELFF.